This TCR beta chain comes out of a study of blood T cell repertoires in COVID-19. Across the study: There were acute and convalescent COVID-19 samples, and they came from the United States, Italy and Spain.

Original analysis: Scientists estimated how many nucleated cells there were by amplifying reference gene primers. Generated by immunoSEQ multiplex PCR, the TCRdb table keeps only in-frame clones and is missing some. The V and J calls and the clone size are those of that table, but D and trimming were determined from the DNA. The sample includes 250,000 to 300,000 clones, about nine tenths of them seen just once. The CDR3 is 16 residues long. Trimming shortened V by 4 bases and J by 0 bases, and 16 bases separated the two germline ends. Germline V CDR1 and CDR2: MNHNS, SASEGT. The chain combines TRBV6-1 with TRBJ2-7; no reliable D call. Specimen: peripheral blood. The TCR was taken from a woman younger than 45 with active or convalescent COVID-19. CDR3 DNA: TGTGCCAGCAGTGGCGATTTCGATATCTCCTCCTACGAGCAGTACTTC. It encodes CASSGDFDISSYEQYF.